This entry concerns a single TCR beta chain. This clone was seen only once. Which antigen it targets is not known. No per-base quality is available; no much larger clone lies one base away. The cohort was made up of approximately 670 healthy bone marrow donors. At the time of sampling, every cohort member was nominally healthy, though immune exposures that went unrecorded were likely present. The donor was CMV seronegative and was included in the group of approximately 350 seronegative cohort members. A peripheral blood sample was collected from each donor, and TCR beta sequencing was performed on peripheral blood mononuclear cells. The Qiagen DNeasy Blood Extraction Kit was used to extract genomic DNA from the blood cell samples. The CDR3 starts with the cysteine, ends with the phenylalanine, and has 16 residues. The read is trimmed to its CDR3 DNA, 48 bases read in frame from base 1. Relative to germline, V is 2 bases shorter and J is 0 bases shorter, with 14 bases between their ends. The germline V gene (reference sequence) supplies CDR1 GTSNPN and CDR2 SVGIG.

Libraries were made using the immunoSEQ multiplex PCR assay. A mixture of 60 forward primers for TCR Vbeta segments and 13 reverse primers for TCR Jbeta segments was used in the multiplex PCR. The CDR3 region of rearranged TCR beta genes was amplified from genomic DNA with a multiplex PCR assay. On the Illumina HiSeq System, the amplified TCR beta libraries were sequenced as 87-base-pair reads. On the authors' methods: In a later analysis, tens of millions of unique TCR beta chains were counted across the 500 to 850 repertoires, and roughly 10 million of these chains were shared by at least two donors. Raw reads were error-corrected and collapsed into unique sequences with a nearest-neighbor algorithm that merged closely related sequences to remove PCR and sequencing errors. Alignment of CDR3 sequences to IMGT reference sequences was used to assign V, D and J gene segments. For a sequence to be retained, at least a six-nucleotide match to both a V gene segment and a J gene segment was required. Rearrangements were classified as productive when the CDR3 lacked stop codons and remained in frame with V and J, and all other rearrangements were classified as non-productive. CDR3 was defined according to IMGT convention as the region running from the second conserved V-encoded cysteine to the conserved J-encoded phenylalanine. The earlier analysis of about 610 of the donors excluded sequences that lacked an unambiguous match to a single V gene segment. In an earlier analysis of a few hundred of the donors, V segments were called functional above 56.7% productive rearrangements and were called segregating when the between-donor standard deviation exceeded 5%. A statistical classification framework was built to diagnose cytomegalovirus status from the catalog of TCR beta chain sequences. In a later analysis, TCR nucleotide sequences were compared against IMGT/GENE-DB human TR gene sequences so that V and J genes could be assigned. Using the TCRdist pipeline, a later analysis assigned CDR3 sequences along with most-parsimonious VDJ recombination scenarios. In a later analysis, each TCR beta chain was defined by its CDR3 amino acid sequence together with its V-gene family, and reads without a unique V-gene family were excluded. To address suspected cross-contamination and a sequencing artifact, a later analysis removed around 600 highly shared, low-generation-probability nucleotide sequences. A later analysis calculated a clonal expansion index for each public chain from normalized within-repertoire ranks of inferred template counts. In a later analysis, generation probabilities were computed using a VDJ recombination model fitted to out-of-frame rearrangements, and the results were checked against IGoR. Hypergeometric tests were used in a later analysis to score TCR-TCR, TCR-HLA and TCR-CMV co-occurrence, with a repertoire-size bias correction applied to the TCR pairs. To estimate false discovery rates, a later analysis permuted the HLA or CMV assignments 20 times. In a later analysis, co-occurring TCRs were grouped using DBSCAN, and TCRdist sequence similarity was added for clustering within HLA-allele-positive subsets. Repertoires with fewer than 30,000 or more than 120,000 public chains, plus five repertoires with anomalous nucleotide sharing, were excluded from co-occurrence clustering. The source is immuneACCESS, and TCRdb retained only in-frame sequences with V and J called. Part of the clones is not carried over; for the studies checked, unresolved V genes explain less than half of this, and the remainder is unexplained. V, J and clone size are those of that table, while D and trimming were read from the DNA. The sample yields around 130,000 clones; 65% to 80% were counted once. The top ten clones comprise over 1.5% of the sample.

This record belongs to a study of cytomegalovirus exposure and HLA in healthy donors (dated by TCRdb to the late 2010s). Study-wide context: In an earlier analysis of 587 of the donors, roughly 300 Gb of sequence data and some 120 million unique TCR beta sequences from about 190 million T cells were reported. Approximately 300 gigabases of sequencing data and around 85 million unique TCR sequences made up an early release that covered some 640 HLA-typed donors. Of the 350 to 450 genotyped donors, 80% to 90% were placed in the genetic ancestry cluster associated with self-reported Caucasian donors. The study was designed to test whether signatures of past pathogen exposure could be identified by cataloging public T cell receptors. The T cell repertoires of under 750 subjects were profiled by immunosequencing and related to cytomegalovirus serostatus. Besides the first cohort of more than 650 subjects, a separate validation cohort made up of 120 different subjects was used. The study combined high-throughput TCR immunosequencing, statistical association of individual TCRs with disease status, and machine learning to predict cytomegalovirus infection status. A later analysis re-analyzed previously published TCR beta repertoires from roughly 630 donors and added high-resolution HLA genotyping to study TCR occurrence patterns. Rather than using new phenotypic data, the later analysis identified candidate immune exposures from TCR beta sequences and from how often those sequences occurred across donors. In an earlier analysis of a few hundred of the donors, high-throughput TCR beta sequencing was used to judge whether each TCR beta V gene segment behaved as functional or pseudogenic. Donor age, sex, ethnicity and CMV serostatus were collected together with the repertoire data. A later genetic analysis took genome-wide SNP genotypes for about 65% of the roughly 670 donors and used that subset as a discovery cohort. Every repertoire in the discovery cohort had been generated on one and the same sequencing platform. Both class I and class II loci were covered by HLA typing, at four-digit resolution. The number of typed donors differed by locus: about 620-640 for A, B, C, DRB1 and DQB1; 500 to 550 for DQA1; around 610 for DPA1; and roughly 470 for DPB1. Roughly five DR-DQ haplotypes were handled as single units for association and clustering because linkage in the cohort was strong. Among about 410 genotyped donors of the cohort, an average of about 240,000 unique TCR beta nucleotide sequences was sequenced per donor, of which 15% to 20% were non-productive. What the research found in general, with its limitations: Some IMGT-functional V segments, including TRBV6-2 and TRBV6-3, could not be told apart with the 87-base-pair reads, so those segments were excluded. According to a later analysis, parvovirus B19, influenza, CMV and Epstein-Barr virus appeared linked to several top co-occurrence clusters. In a later analysis, the rate of TCR association differed among HLA loci, with DRB1 alleles having the most associated TCRs and HLA-C alleles having the fewest. Correlated functional status among segregating V segments might be attributable to linkage disequilibrium, but an unknown experimental factor could not be ruled out. An association between a missense DCLRE1C variant and V-gene and J-gene trimming of TCR beta chains was found in a later genetic analysis and replicated in an independent cohort. In vitro tests confirmed that a few of the cytomegalovirus-associated TCR beta chains recognize cytomegalovirus antigens. Because HLA typing was missing for some donors at each locus, association tests included only the typed subset. At a false discovery rate of 0.05, a later analysis linked fewer than 20,000 TCR beta sequences to specific HLA alleles. The earlier analysis of 587 of the donors excluded approximately 15 rarely observed V segments, including chromosome 9 orphons, because counts were too low. CMV serostatus was the only immune exposure information available for the cohort. A cluster of highly shared sequence variants was judged likely to be a technical artifact of the sequencing pipeline. In an earlier analysis of about 540 of the donors, most TCR beta V segments were observed in productive rearrangements about 90% or about 30% of the time, broadly matching IMGT annotations. The authors suggested that the approach could potentially be extended to other disease states and immunological phenotypes. Only TCR beta chains were sequenced in this cohort, and the absence of alpha or paired-chain data limited detectable features. The presence/absence analyses assumed that sequencing depth was roughly uniform across donors, and that assumption may not be true. Compared with equally common non-associated chains, HLA-associated TCR beta chains in a later analysis were more clonally expanded and had lower generation probabilities. A further reported finding was that TCR beta sequences accurately predicted the HLA-A and HLA-B alleles for most subjects in the first cohort. According to a later genetic analysis, donors in an Asian-associated ancestry cluster had fewer N-insertions in productive TCRs than the roughly 660-donor mean. The study listed approximately 160 TCR beta chains as associated with cytomegalovirus. Most TCR sequences were seen in very few donors, while some public TCRs were found in many individuals. In a later analysis, most CMV-associated TCR beta chains were found to appear HLA-restricted, with HLA associations seemingly driven largely by CMV exposure. Assigning TCR associations to individual alleles was difficult when HLA alleles, especially DR and DQ, strongly co-occurred. The classifier was reported to diagnose cytomegalovirus status with high specificity and sensitivity in both the original and validation cohorts.

This TCR was sampled from a woman in her thirties or forties in good health and CMV-seronegative. The rearranged segments are TRBV30 and TRBJ1-3; the D region possibly corresponds to TRBD1 (5 bases align). The source material was PBMCs. The CDR3 has the sequence CAWSSGGSFSGNTIYF. The nucleotides are TGTGCCTGGAGTTCGGGGGGATCCTTCTCTGGAAACACCATATATTTT.